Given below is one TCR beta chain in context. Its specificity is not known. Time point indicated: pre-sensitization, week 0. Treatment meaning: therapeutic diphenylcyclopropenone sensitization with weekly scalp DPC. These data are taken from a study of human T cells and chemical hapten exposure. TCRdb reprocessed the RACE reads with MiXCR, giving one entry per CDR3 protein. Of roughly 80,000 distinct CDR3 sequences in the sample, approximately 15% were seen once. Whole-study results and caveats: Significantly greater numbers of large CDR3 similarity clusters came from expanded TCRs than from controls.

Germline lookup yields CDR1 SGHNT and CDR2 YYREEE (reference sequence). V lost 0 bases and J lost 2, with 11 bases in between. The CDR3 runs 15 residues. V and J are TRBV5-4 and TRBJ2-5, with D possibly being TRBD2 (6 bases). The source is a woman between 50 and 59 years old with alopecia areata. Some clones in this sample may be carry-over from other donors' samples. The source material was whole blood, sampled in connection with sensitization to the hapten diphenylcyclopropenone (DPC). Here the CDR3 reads CASSLETGLQETQYF. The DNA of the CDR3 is TGTGCCAGCAGCTTGGAGACGGGACTGCAAGAGACCCAGTACTTC.